The 25 T cell receptor beta chains presented below share a single source sample, sequenced in a study of blood T cell repertoires in COVID-19. TCRdb's copy holds only in-frame clones and misses some; the assay was immunoSEQ multiplex PCR. Here the sample spans some 76,000 clones, roughly 89% being singletons. The sequenced sample was peripheral blood. The receptors originated from a human donor in a cohort sampled during active COVID-19.

The rearrangement links TRBV2 to TRBJ2-5; 12 nucleotides line up with TRBD2. This CDR3 comprises 17 residues. CDR1 SNHLY and CDR2 FYNNEI come from the germline V gene. V lost 5 bases to trimming and J lost 5 bases; unmatched junction nucleotides: 12. CDR3 residues: CASSLASGGAIKETQYF. As DNA, the CDR3 is TGTGCCAGCAGTCTGGCTAGCGGGGGGGCCATCAAGGAGACCCAGTACTTC.

The genes are TRBV7-2 and TRBJ2-7; no reliable D call. Germline V lookup: CDR1 SGHTA, CDR2 FQGNSA. Trimming removed 5 bases at V and 7 bases at J, with 15 bases between. The CDR3 contains 13 residues. Here the CDR3 reads CASSEDPGWEQYF. As DNA, the CDR3 is TGTGCCAGCAGCGAAGACCCCGGGTGGGAGCAGTACTTC.

The chain employs TRBV6-2 or TRBV6-3 and TRBJ1-3; D uncertain. Germline lookup yields CDR1 MNHEY and CDR2 SVGEGT. Trimming took 0 bases from V and 3 from J, leaving 6 bases between them. The CDR3 loop spans 14 amino acids. In nucleotides, the CDR3 is TGTGCCAGCAGTTACTCGAGTAGTGGAAACACCATATATTTT. Amino acids: CASSYSSSGNTIYF.

This rearrangement joins TRBV7-9 to TRBJ2-2, with no clear D. Trimming stripped 2 bases from V and 2 bases from J, with 9 bases between. This CDR3 spans 15 amino acids. Per germline, CDR1 SEHNR and CDR2 FQNEAQ (reference sequence). This CDR3 reads CASSLQTANTGELFF. The CDR3, as DNA: TGTGCCAGCAGCTTACAAACAGCAAACACCGGGGAGCTGTTTTTT. The full variable domain, completed using reference TRBV7-9 and TRBJ2-2, is DTGVSQNPRHKITKRGQNVTFRCDPISEHNRLYWYRQTLGQGPEFLTYFQNEAQLEKSRLLSDRFSAERPKGSFSTLEIQRTEQGDSAMYLCASSLQTANTGELFFGEGSRLTVL.

This rearrangement joins TRBV18 to TRBJ1-3; D remains ambiguous. The CDR3 is made up of 16 amino acids. V was trimmed by 6 bases and J by 0 bases, leaving 15 bases between them. CDR1 is KGHSH, CDR2 LQKENI, per germline. As DNA, the CDR3 is TGTGCCAGCTCTCCCCCCTCTTCGAGCTCTGGAAACACCATATATTTT. Its translation: CASSPPSSSSGNTIYF.

The V call is TRBV7-2, the J call TRBJ1-1; D is undetermined. The germline CDR1 and CDR2 sequences are SGHTA and FQGNSA. The CDR3 has 15 amino acids. V shed 2 bases and J shed 4 bases, with 14 bases lying between them. CDR3 nucleotides: TGTGCCAGCAGCTTAAGAGGAGAAAGCGGCACTGAAGCTTTCTTT. It codes for CASSLRGESGTEAFF. Filled out from reference TRBV7-2 and TRBJ1-1, the complete variable domain reads GAGVSQSPSNKVTEKGKDVELRCDPISGHTALYWYRQSLGQGLEFLIYFQGNSAPDKSGLPSDRFSAERTGGSVSTLTIQRTQQEDSAVYLCASSLRGESGTEAFFGQGTRLTVV.

This chain links TRBV7-2 with TRBJ2-5, with 10 bases that match TRBD2. V was pared by 8 bases and J by 0 bases, with 3 bases of the junction left unmatched. The CDR3 is 14 residues long. Germline V CDR1 and CDR2: SGHTA, FQGNSA. The CDR3 sequence: CASQTSGYQETQYF. CDR3 sequence (DNA): TGTGCCAGCCAGACTAGCGGGTACCAAGAGACCCAGTACTTC.

The chain uses TRBV11-2 and TRBJ1-2; D is possibly TRBD1 (6 bases). CDR3 length equals 15 residues. Between the trimmed V and J ends, which lost 0 bases and 4 bases, there was a span of 12 bases. The germline V gene encodes CDR1 SGHAT and CDR2 FQNNGV. The CDR3 spells CASSLEQGPSYGYTF. CDR3 coding DNA: TGTGCCAGCAGCTTAGAACAGGGCCCCAGCTATGGCTACACCTTC.

This chain connects TRBV5-1 to TRBJ2-5; a weak D match, TRBD2 (5 bases). The CDR3 loop spans 16 amino acids. The germline V and J ends were trimmed by 4 bases and 5 bases, with 21 bases remaining between them. In germline, CDR1 is SGHRS, CDR2 YFSETQ. CDR3 loop: CASSPSGSGGGETQYF. CDR3 coding DNA: TGCGCCAGCAGCCCCTCGGGGAGCGGCGGTGGGGAGACCCAGTACTTC.

This clone was seen only once. This chain uses TRBV30 with TRBJ2-3, with 9 bases fitting TRBD1. The CDR3 has 16 amino acids. Trimming cost V 4 bases and J 2 bases; bases outside gene matches: 10. Germline V gene lookup returns CDR1 GTSNPN and CDR2 SVGIG (reference sequence). The CDR3 reads CAWTAGTGSPTDTQYF. The CDR3 DNA reads TGTGCCTGGACCGCCGGGACAGGGTCCCCCACAGATACGCAGTATTTT. Filled out from reference TRBV30 and TRBJ2-3, the complete variable domain reads SQTIHQWPATLVQPVGSPLSLECTVEGTSNPNLYWYRQAAGRGLQLLFYSVGIGQISSEVPQNLSASRPQDRQFILSSKKLLLSDSGFYLCAWTAGTGSPTDTQYFGPGTRLTVL.

The rearrangement links TRBV6-2 or TRBV6-3 to TRBJ2-7; D is perhaps TRBD1 (6 bases). Germline V gene lookup returns CDR1 MNHEY and CDR2 SVGEGT. The CDR3 contains 15 residues. The germline V and J ends were trimmed by 2 bases and 4 bases, with 15 bases remaining between them. The CDR3 DNA follows: TGTGCCAGCAGTTACGAACAGGGTTCCTTTTACGAGCAGTACTTC. Protein product: CASSYEQGSFYEQYF.

The rearrangement joins TRBV29-1 to TRBJ1-4, with 9 positions matching TRBD1. The germline V gene has CDR1 SQVTM and CDR2 ANQGSEA. V lost 4 bases and J lost 4; bases outside the gene matches: 7. The CDR3 runs to 15 residues. CDR3 sequence (DNA): TGCAGCGTTGGGGACAGGGTCAGGTTTAATGAAAAACTGTTTTTT. Translation gives CSVGDRVRFNEKLFF.

The V gene is TRBV18, the J gene TRBJ2-1; weak D call: TRBD1 (5 bases). The CDR3 extends over 15 amino acids. Trimming stripped 2 bases from V and 4 bases from J, with 12 bases between. Germline loops: CDR1 KGHSH, CDR2 LQKENI. The CDR3 DNA is TGTGCCAGCTCACCAGGGGCAGTACCATACAATGAGCAGTTCTTC. Translating gives CASSPGAVPYNEQFF. Together with reference TRBV18 and TRBJ2-1, the CDR3 gives the full variable domain: NAGVMQNPRHLVRRRGQEARLRCSPMKGHSHVYWYRQLPEEGLKFMVYLQKENIIDESGMPKERFSAEFPKEGPSILRIQQVVRGDSAAYFCASSPGAVPYNEQFFGPGTRLTVL.

This clone was observed a few times. This chain links TRBV5-4 with TRBJ1-1; D is unresolved. The V and J ends lost 4 bases and 1 base respectively, with 8 bases between them. The CDR3 runs to 13 residues. Germline V CDR1 and CDR2: SGHNT, YYREEE (reference sequence). The chain's CDR3 is CASSRDTNTEAFF. The CDR3 coding sequence is TGTGCCAGCAGCCGCGACACGAACACTGAAGCTTTCTTT.

CDR3 sequence (DNA): TGTGCCAGCAGCTATACAGAAGATAATTCACCCCTCCACTTT. Translated, it gives CASSYTEDNSPLHF. This sequence joins TRBV6-2 or TRBV6-3 and TRBJ1-6; D is unresolved. V lost 6 bases to trimming and J lost 5 bases, with 11 bases between them. Germline V gene data show CDR1 as MNHEY and CDR2 as SVGEGT. The CDR3 is 14 amino acids.

V is TRBV7-2 and J is TRBJ2-2; the match to TRBD2 covers 11 bases. CDR1 SGHTA and CDR2 FQGNSA come from the germline V gene. The ends lost 7 bases at V and 1 base at J; junction bases unmatched: 2. The CDR3 runs 15 residues. The CDR3 protein is CASTGLAVNTGELFF. The DNA for the CDR3 is TGTGCCAGCACGGGACTAGCGGTGAACACCGGGGAGCTGTTTTTT.

This chain links TRBV5-1 with TRBJ1-1; TRBD1 agrees at 7 bases. The CDR3 loop spans 14 amino acids. V trimming: 0 bases; J trimming: 4 bases; junction bases outside the gene matches: 3. CDR1 and CDR2 from the germline V gene are SGHRS and YFSETQ. The DNA for the CDR3 is TGCGCCAGCAGCTTGGAGTCAGGGGGCACTGAAGCTTTCTTT. It encodes CASSLESGGTEAFF.

The rearrangement uses TRBV5-1 and TRBJ2-1, with 14 bases matching TRBD2. The J segment lost 5 bases and the V segment lost 5 bases, leaving 6 bases of the junction unmatched. The CDR3 is 16 amino acids. Germline V CDR1 and CDR2: SGHRS, YFSETQ. The CDR3 nucleotides read TGCGCCAGCAGAGAGAGGGGACTAGCGGGGGACAATGAGCAGTTCTTC. It translates to CASRERGLAGDNEQFF.

This clone showed up just once. This rearrangement joins TRBV30 to TRBJ2-1; D possibly corresponds to TRBD2 (5 bases). With 5 bases removed from V and 8 bases from J, the gap between germline ends came to 19 bases. CDR3 length: 14 residues. The germline V gene has CDR1 GTSNPN and CDR2 SVGIG (reference sequence). The CDR3 loop reads CAWGPGGRMDEQFF. The CDR3 region has the DNA TGTGCCTGGGGCCCTGGAGGTCGAATGGATGAGCAGTTCTTC.

The rearrangement joins TRBV12-3 or TRBV12-4 to TRBJ1-6; 9 positions match TRBD1. V lost 6 bases to trimming and J lost 10 bases; unmatched junction nucleotides: 4. CDR3 length: 13 residues. CDR3 DNA sequence: TGTGCCAGCAGAACAGGGGGCGAGTCACCCCTCCACTTT. Protein: CASRTGGESPLHF.

A note on this clone: At the DNA level, this CDR3 is encoded by other sequences in the same sample as well. V usage is TRBV18 and J usage is TRBJ1-1, with D unresolved. V was pared by 0 bases and J by 3 bases, with 11 bases between. Germline lookup yields CDR1 KGHSH and CDR2 LQKENI. This CDR3 region has 15 residues. CDR3 nucleotides: TGTGCCAGCTCACCACCAGGGAGGCAGGACACTGAAGCTTTCTTT. Amino acids: CASSPPGRQDTEAFF.

The chain uses TRBV2 and TRBJ1-3, with 7 bases identical to TRBD1. This CDR3 spans 15 amino acids. V was pared by 4 bases and J by 0 bases, with 3 bases of the junction left unmatched. Germline lookup yields CDR1 SNHLY and CDR2 FYNNEI. This chain's CDR3 is CASSVQGSSGNTIYF. In nucleotides, the CDR3 is TGTGCCAGCAGTGTACAGGGGAGCTCTGGAAACACCATATATTTT.

V is TRBV11-3 and J is TRBJ2-1; 10 bases are shared with TRBD2. The junction had 14 bases not matched to a gene; V was cut back by 5 bases and J by 7 bases. From germline, CDR1 is SGHNT and CDR2 YENEEA. This CDR3 is 17 amino acids long. This CDR3 reads CASSPEGSGGAWNEQFF. DNA for the CDR3: TGTGCCAGCAGCCCCGAGGGGAGCGGGGGGGCGTGGAATGAGCAGTTCTTC.

This clone was counted once. This chain connects TRBV6-2 or TRBV6-3 to TRBJ1-2; 7 bases match TRBD1. Trimming cost V 5 bases and J 5 bases; bases outside gene matches: 14. CDR1 MNHEY and CDR2 SVGEGT come from the germline V gene. The CDR3 covers 16 residues. The CDR3 is CASSQWTGNYGYGYTF. CDR3 DNA sequence: TGTGCCAGCAGTCAATGGACAGGAAATTACGGGTATGGCTACACCTTC.

V usage is TRBV5-1 and J usage is TRBJ2-5; 9 positions match TRBD2. Germline CDR1 and CDR2: SGHRS and YFSETQ. Germline trimming cut 1 base from V and 1 base from J; bases unmatched to any gene: 5. The CDR3 contains 16 residues. The CDR3 is CASSLKRGDFQETQYF. The CDR3 region has the DNA TGCGCCAGCAGCTTGAAGCGGGGGGACTTCCAAGAGACCCAGTACTTC.